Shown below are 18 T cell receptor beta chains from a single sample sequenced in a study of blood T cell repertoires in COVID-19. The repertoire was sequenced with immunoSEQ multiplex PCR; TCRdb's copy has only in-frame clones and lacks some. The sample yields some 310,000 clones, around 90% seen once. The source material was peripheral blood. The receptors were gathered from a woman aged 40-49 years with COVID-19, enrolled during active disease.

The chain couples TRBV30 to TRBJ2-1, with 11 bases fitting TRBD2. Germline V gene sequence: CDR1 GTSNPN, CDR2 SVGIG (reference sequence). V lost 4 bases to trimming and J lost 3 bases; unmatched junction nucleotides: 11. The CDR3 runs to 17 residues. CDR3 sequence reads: CAWMGVAGGTVYNEQFF. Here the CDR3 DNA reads TGTGCCTGGATGGGGGTAGCGGGAGGGACAGTCTACAATGAGCAGTTCTTC. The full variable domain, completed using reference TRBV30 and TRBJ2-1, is SQTIHQWPATLVQPVGSPLSLECTVEGTSNPNLYWYRQAAGRGLQLLFYSVGIGQISSEVPQNLSASRPQDRQFILSSKKLLLSDSGFYLCAWMGVAGGTVYNEQFFGPGTRLTVL.

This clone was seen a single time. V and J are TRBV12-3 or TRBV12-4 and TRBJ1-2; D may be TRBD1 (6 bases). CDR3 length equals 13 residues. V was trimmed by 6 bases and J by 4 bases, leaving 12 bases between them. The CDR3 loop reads CASRDSSTYGYTF. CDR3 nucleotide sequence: TGTGCCAGCAGGGACAGCTCGACCTATGGCTACACCTTC.

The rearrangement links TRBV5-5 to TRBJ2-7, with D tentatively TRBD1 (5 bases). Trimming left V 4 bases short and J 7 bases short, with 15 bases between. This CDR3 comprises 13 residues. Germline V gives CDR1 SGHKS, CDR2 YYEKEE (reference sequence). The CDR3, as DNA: TGTGCCAGCAGCCTTGGGGCTCAGACGGAGCAGTACTTC. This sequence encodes CASSLGAQTEQYF. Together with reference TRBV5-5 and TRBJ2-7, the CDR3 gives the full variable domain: DAGVTQSPTHLIKTRGQQVTLRCSPISGHKSVSWYQQVLGQGPQFIFQYYEKEERGRGNFPDRFSARQFPNYSSELNVNALLLGDSALYLCASSLGAQTEQYFGPGTRLTVT.

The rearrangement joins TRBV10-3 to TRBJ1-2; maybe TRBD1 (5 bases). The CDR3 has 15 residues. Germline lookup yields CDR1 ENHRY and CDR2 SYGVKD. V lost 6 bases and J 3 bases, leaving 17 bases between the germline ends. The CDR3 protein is CAISDILGGDYGYTF. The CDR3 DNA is TGTGCCATCAGCGACATACTCGGAGGGGACTATGGCTACACCTTC.

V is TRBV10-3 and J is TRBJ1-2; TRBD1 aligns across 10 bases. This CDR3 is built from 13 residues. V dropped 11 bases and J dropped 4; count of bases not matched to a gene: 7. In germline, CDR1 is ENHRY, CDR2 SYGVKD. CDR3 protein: CASAGDRGYGYTF. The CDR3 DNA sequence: TGTGCCTCCGCCGGGGACAGGGGCTATGGCTACACCTTC.

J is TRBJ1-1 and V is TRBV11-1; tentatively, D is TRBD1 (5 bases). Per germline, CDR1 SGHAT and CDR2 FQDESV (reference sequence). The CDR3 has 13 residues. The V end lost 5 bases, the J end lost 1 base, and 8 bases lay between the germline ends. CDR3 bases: TGTGCCAGCAGCCGGGGGGAGAACACTGAAGCTTTCTTT. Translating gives CASSRGENTEAFF.

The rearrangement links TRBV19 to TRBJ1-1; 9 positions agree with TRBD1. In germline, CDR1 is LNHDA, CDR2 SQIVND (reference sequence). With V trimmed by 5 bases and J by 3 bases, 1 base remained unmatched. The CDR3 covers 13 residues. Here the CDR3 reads CASSGDRDTEAFF. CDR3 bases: TGTGCCAGTAGTGGGGACAGGGACACTGAAGCTTTCTTT.

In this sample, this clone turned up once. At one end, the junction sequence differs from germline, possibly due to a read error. Written as DNA, the CDR3 is TGTGCCAGCAGTTTTGGACAGGGGGTTGGCAACACCTTC. Translated, it gives CASSFGQGVGNTF. The chain recombines TRBV28 with TRBJ1-2; TRBD1 matches at 10 bases. This CDR3 has 13 amino acids. Germline V gene lookup returns CDR1 MDHEN and CDR2 SYDVKM.

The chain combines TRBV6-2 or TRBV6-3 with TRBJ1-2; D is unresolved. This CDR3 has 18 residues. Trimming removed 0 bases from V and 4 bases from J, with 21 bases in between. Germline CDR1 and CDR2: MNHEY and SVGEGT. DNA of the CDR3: TGTGCCAGCAGTTACTCGATCCAATCGGCTGACTCATTCTATGGCTACACCTTC. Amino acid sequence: CASSYSIQSADSFYGYTF.

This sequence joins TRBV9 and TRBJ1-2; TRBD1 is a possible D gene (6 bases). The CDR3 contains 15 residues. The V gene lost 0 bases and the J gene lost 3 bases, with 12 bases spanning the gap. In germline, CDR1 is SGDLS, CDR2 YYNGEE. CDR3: CASSVEGDSDYGYTF. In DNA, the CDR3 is TGTGCCAGCAGCGTAGAGGGGGATTCGGACTATGGCTACACCTTC.

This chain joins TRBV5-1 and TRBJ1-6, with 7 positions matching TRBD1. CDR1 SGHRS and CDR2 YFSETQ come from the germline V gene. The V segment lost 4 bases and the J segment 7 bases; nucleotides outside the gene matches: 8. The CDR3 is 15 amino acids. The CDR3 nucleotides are TGCGCCAGCAGCCCGGAGGGACAGCCGAATTCACCCCTCCACTTT. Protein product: CASSPEGQPNSPLHF.

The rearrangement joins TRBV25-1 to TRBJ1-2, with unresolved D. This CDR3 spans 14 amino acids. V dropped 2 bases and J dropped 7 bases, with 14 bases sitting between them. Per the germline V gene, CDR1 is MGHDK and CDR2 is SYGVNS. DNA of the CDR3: TGTGCCAGCAGTGAAGTTACACTTGAGGGTGGCTACACCTTC. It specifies CASSEVTLEGGYTF.

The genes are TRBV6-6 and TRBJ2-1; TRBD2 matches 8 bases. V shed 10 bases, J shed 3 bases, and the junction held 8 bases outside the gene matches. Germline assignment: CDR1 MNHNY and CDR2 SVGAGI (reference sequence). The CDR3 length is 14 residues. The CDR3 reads CATDGGAFYNEQFF. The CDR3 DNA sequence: TGTGCCACCGACGGGGGGGCCTTCTACAATGAGCAGTTCTTC.

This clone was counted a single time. CDR3 sequence reads: CASSPRTGMNTEAFF. In DNA, the CDR3 is TGTGCCAGCAGTCCTCGGACAGGGATGAACACTGAAGCTTTCTTT. This chain uses TRBV6-5 with TRBJ1-1, with TRBD1 matching over 8 bases. Germline lookup yields CDR1 MNHEY and CDR2 SVGAGI. The V gene end was trimmed by 5 bases and the J gene end by 0 bases; junction bases not matched to a gene: 5. The CDR3 covers 15 residues.

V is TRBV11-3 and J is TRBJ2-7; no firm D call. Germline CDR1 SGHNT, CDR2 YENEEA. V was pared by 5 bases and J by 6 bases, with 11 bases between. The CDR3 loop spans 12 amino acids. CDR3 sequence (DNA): TGTGCCAGCAGCCCCGGTCCGCGCGAGCAGTACTTC. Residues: CASSPGPREQYF.

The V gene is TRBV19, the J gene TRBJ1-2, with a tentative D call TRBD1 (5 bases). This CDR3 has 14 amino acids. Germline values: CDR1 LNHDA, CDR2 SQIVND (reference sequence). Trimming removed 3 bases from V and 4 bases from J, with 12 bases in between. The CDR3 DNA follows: TGTGCCAGTAGTATTCTTGGGGGAGGCTATGGCTACACCTTC. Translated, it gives CASSILGGGYGYTF.

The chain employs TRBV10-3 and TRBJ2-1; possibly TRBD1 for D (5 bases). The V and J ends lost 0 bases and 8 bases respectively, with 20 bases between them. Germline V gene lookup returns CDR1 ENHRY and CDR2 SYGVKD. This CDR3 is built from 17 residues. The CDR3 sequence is CAISESTMGPIRDEQFF. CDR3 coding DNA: TGTGCCATCAGTGAGTCGACAATGGGGCCGATCAGGGATGAGCAGTTCTTC.

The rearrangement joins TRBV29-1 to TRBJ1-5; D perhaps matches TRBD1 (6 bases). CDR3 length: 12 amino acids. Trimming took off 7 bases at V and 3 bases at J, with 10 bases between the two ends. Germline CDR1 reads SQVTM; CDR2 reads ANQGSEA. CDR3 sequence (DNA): TGCAGCGCCGGACAGCACAATCAGCCCCAGCATTTT. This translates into CSAGQHNQPQHF.